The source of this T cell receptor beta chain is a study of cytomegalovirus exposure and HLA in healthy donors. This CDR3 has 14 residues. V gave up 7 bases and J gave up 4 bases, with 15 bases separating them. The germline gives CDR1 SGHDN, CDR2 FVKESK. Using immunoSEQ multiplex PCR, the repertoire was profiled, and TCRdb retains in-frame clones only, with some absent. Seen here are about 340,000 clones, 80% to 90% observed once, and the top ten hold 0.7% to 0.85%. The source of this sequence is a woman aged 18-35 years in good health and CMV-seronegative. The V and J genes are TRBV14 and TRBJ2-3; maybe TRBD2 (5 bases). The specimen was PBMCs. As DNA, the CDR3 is TGTGCCAGCAACGTGGCGGGTGTCCCAGATACGCAGTATTTT. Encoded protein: CASNVAGVPDTQYF.